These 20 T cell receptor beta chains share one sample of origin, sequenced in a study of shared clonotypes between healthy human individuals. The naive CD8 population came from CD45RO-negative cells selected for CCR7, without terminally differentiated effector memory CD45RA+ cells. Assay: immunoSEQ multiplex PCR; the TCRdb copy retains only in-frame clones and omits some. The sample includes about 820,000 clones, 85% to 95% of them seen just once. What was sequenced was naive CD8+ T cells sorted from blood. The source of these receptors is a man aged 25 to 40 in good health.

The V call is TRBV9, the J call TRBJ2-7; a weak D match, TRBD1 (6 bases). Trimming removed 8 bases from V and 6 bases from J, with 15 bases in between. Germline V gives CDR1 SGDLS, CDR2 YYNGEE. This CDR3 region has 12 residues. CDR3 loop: CASGLGASEQYF. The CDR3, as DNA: TGTGCCAGTGGTCTGGGGGCCTCCGAGCAGTACTTC. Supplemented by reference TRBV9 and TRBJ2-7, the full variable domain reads DSGVTQTPKHLITATGQRVTLRCSPRSGDLSVYWYQQSLDQGLQFLIQYYNGEERAKGNILERFSAQQFPDLHSELNLSSLELGDSALYFCASGLGASEQYFGPGTRLTVT.

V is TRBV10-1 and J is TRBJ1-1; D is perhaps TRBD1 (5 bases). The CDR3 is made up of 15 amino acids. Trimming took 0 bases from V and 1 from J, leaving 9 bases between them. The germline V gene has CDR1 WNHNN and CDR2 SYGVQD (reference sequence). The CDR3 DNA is TGCGCCAGCAGTGAGTCGTCGAGGGGGAACACTGAAGCTTTCTTT. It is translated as CASSESSRGNTEAFF.

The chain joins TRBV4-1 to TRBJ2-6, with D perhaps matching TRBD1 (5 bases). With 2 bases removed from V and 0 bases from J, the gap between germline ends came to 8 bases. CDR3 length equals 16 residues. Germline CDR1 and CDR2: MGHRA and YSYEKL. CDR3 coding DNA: TGCGCCAGCAGCCAACAGGGAAACTCTGGGGCCAACGTCCTGACTTTC. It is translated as CASSQQGNSGANVLTF.

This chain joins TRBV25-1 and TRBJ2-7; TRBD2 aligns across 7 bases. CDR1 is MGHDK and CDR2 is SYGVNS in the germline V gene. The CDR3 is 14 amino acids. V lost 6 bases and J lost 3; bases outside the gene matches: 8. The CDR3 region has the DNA TGTGCCAGCAGCGAGGCGGGACTAAGCTACGAGCAGTACTTC. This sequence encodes CASSEAGLSYEQYF.

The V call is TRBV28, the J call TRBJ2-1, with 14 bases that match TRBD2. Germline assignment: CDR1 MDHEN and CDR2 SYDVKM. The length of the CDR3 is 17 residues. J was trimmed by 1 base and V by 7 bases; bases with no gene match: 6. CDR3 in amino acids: CASIPTSGRGSYNEQFF. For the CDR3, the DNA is TGTGCCAGCATCCCGACTAGCGGGAGGGGGTCCTACAATGAGCAGTTCTTC.

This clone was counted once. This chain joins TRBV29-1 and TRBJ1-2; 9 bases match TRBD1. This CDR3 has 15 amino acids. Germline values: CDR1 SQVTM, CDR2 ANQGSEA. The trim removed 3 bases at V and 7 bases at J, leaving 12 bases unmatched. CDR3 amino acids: CSVDVVGTGRAGYTF. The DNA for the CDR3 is TGCAGCGTTGATGTAGTCGGGACAGGGCGCGCTGGCTACACCTTC.

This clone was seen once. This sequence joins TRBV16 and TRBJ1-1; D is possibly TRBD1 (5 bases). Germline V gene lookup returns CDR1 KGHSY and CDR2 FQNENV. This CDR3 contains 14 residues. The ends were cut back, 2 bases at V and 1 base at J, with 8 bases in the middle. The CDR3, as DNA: TGTGCCAGCAGCCAAAATACAGGGAACACTGAAGCTTTCTTT. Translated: CASSQNTGNTEAFF.

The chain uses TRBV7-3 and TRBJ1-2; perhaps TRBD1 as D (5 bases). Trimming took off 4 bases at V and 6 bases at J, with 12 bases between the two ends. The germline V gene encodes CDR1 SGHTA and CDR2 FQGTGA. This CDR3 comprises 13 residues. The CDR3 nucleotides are TGTGCCAGCAGCTCGTCGCCAGGGCATGGCTACACCTTC. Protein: CASSSSPGHGYTF.

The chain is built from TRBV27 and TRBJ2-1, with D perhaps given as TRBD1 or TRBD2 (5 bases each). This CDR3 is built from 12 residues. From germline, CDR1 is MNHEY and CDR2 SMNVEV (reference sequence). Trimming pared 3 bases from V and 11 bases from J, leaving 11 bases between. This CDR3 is CASSFGTVKQFF. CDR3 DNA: TGTGCCAGCAGTTTCGGGACGGTTAAGCAGTTCTTC.

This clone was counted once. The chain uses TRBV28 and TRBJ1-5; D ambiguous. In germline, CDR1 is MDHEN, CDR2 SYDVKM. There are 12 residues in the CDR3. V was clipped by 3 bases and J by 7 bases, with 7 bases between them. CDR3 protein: CASSLWGQPQHF. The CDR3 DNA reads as TGTGCCAGCAGTTTGTGGGGACAGCCCCAGCATTTT.

In DNA form, the CDR3 reads TGTGCCAGCAGCTTGGTTTGGGGCGGGACCTACGAGCAGTACTTC. Translated, it gives CASSLVWGGTYEQYF. V is TRBV5-5 and J is TRBJ2-7, with a tentative D call TRBD2 (6 bases). V was shortened by 0 bases and J by 2 bases, with 12 bases between the two germline ends. The CDR3 covers 15 residues. Germline-derived CDR1 and CDR2 are SGHKS and YYEKEE (reference sequence).

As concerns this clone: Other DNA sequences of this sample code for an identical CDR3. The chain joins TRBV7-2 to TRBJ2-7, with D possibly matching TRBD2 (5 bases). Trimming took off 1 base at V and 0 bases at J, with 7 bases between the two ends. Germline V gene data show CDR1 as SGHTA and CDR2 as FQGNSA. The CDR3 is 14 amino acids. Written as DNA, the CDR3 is TGTGCCAGCAGCTTAGTTGGGAGCTCCTACGAGCAGTACTTC. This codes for CASSLVGSSYEQYF.

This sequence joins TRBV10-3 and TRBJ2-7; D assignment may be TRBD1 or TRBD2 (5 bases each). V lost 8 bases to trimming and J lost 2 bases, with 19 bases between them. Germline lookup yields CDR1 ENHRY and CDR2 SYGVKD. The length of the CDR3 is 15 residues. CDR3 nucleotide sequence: TGTGCCATCGGGACCGAGGACCTACCAACCTACGAGCAGTACTTC. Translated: CAIGTEDLPTYEQYF.

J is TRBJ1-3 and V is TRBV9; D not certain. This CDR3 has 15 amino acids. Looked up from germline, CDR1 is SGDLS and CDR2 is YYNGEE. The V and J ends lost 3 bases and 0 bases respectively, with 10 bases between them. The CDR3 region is CASSGRSLSGNTIYF. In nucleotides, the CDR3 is TGTGCCAGCAGCGGAAGGTCACTCTCTGGAAACACCATATATTTT.

DNA of the CDR3: TGCGCCAGCAGCTCCCGGGCAGGTTCCATAGATACGCAGTATTTT. It is translated as CASSSRAGSIDTQYF. This sequence joins TRBV5-1 and TRBJ2-3, with D unclear. Trimming took 3 bases from V and 5 from J, leaving 16 bases between them. There are 15 residues in the CDR3. The germline CDR1 and CDR2 sequences are SGHRS and YFSETQ.

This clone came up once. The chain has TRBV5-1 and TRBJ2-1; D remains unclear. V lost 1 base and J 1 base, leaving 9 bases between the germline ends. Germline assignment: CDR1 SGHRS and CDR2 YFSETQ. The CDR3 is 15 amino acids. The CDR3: CASSLFSGSYNEQFF. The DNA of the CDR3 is TGCGCCAGCAGCTTGTTTTCGGGTTCCTACAATGAGCAGTTCTTC.

In nucleotides, the CDR3 is TGTGCCAGCTCACCACCCTCAGACCAGCCTTCAAGCGGGTTCTTC. It is translated as CASSPPSDQPSSGFF. V is TRBV18 and J is TRBJ2-1; tentatively, D is TRBD2 (5 bases). This CDR3 is 15 amino acids long. V was shortened by 0 bases and J by 15 bases, with 21 bases between the two germline ends. The germline V gene encodes CDR1 KGHSH and CDR2 LQKENI. Supplemented by reference TRBV18 and TRBJ2-1, the full variable domain reads NAGVMQNPRHLVRRRGQEARLRCSPMKGHSHVYWYRQLPEEGLKFMVYLQKENIIDESGMPKERFSAEFPKEGPSILRIQQVVRGDSAAYFCASSPPSDQPSSGFFGPGTRLTVL.

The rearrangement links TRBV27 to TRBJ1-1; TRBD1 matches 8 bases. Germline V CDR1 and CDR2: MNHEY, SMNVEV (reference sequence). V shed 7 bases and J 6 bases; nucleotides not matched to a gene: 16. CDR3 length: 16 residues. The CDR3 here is CASNRWTGRRYAEAFF. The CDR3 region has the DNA TGTGCCAGCAATCGATGGACAGGGAGGAGGTACGCTGAAGCTTTCTTT.

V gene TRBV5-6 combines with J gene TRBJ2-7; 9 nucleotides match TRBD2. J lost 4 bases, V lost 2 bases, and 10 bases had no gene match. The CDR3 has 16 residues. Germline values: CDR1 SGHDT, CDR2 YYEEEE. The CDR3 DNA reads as TGTGCCAGCAGCTTCATAGCGGGAGCCCGGGGGTACGAGCAGTACTTC. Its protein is CASSFIAGARGYEQYF.

CDR3 loop: CASSESGALSYEQYF. For the CDR3, the DNA is TGTGCCAGCAGCGAAAGCGGGGCCCTTTCCTACGAGCAGTACTTC. The rearrangement uses TRBV9 and TRBJ2-7; the match to TRBD2 covers 7 bases. After removal of 3 bases from V and 1 base from J, the junction contained 7 bases not matched to a gene. The CDR3 totals 15 residues. CDR1 is SGDLS, CDR2 YYNGEE, per germline.